This passage covers 10 T cell receptor beta chains from one sample sequenced in a study of blood T cells in healthy people across ages. With a J-beta primer mix and a sample-barcoded 5' primer, a second PCR ran roughly 6 to 11 cycles. TCRdb re-called the 5' RACE reads through MiXCR, storing one row per CDR3 protein. This sample carries 1.5 million to 2 million distinct CDR3 sequences, roughly a third of them seen once, and the ten largest clones take about 11%. The sequencing input was blood. These receptors originate from a woman in her thirties in good health.

The chain employs TRBV12-3 or TRBV12-4 and TRBJ1-1; tentative D call: TRBD1 (5 bases). The CDR3 has 13 amino acids. V lost 6 bases and J 11 bases, leaving 19 bases between the germline ends. As DNA, the CDR3 is TGTGCCAGCAGCCCGGCCTCCGGCAGGGTGGCTTTCTTT. It specifies CASSPASGRVAFF.

The chain recombines TRBV10-3 with TRBJ2-7; D unresolved. V gave up 0 bases and J gave up 7 bases, with 7 bases separating them. From germline, CDR1 is ENHRY and CDR2 SYGVKD. CDR3 length: 12 amino acids. The CDR3 DNA sequence: TGTGCCATCAGTGAGTCAATGGGAGAGCAGTACTTC. Residues: CAISESMGEQYF.

This rearrangement joins TRBV7-2 to TRBJ2-1; D uncertain. The CDR3 is 13 amino acids. The V end was cut by 0 bases, the J end by 15 bases, with 15 bases between. CDR1 and CDR2 (germline): SGHTA, FQGNSA. The CDR3 here is CASSLASRTPGFF. The CDR3 DNA is TGTGCCAGCAGCTTAGCGAGTAGGACCCCGGGGTTCTTC.

The rearrangement uses TRBV20-1 and TRBJ2-1; 10 bases agree with TRBD2. The germline V gene has CDR1 DFQATT and CDR2 SNEGSKA (reference sequence). The CDR3 has 17 amino acids. Trimming cost V 6 bases and J 3 bases; bases outside gene matches: 14. CDR3 in amino acids: CSAEGASGSWDYNEQFF. DNA of the CDR3: TGCAGTGCGGAGGGGGCTAGCGGGAGTTGGGACTACAATGAGCAGTTCTTC.

The chain uses TRBV12-3 or TRBV12-4 and TRBJ2-7, with TRBD2 identical over 16 bases. The CDR3 loop spans 16 amino acids. The ends lost 3 bases at V and 4 bases at J; junction bases unmatched: 3. The CDR3 loop is CASSFRGLAGGYEQYF. CDR3 bases: TGTGCCAGCAGTTTTCGGGGACTAGCGGGAGGGTACGAGCAGTACTTC.

The sample holds many counts of this clonotype. The chain joins TRBV20-1 to TRBJ2-1, with D perhaps matching TRBD2 (7 bases). The germline V gene encodes CDR1 DFQATT and CDR2 SNEGSKA (reference sequence). This CDR3 spans 14 amino acids. Between the trimmed V and J ends, which lost 0 bases and 9 bases, there was a span of 15 bases. CDR3 sequence: CSARDPGGRGEQFF. The CDR3 nucleotides are TGCAGTGCTAGAGATCCCGGGGGGCGCGGTGAGCAGTTCTTC.

The rearrangement links TRBV29-1 to TRBJ1-1, with D hard to call. This CDR3 has 14 amino acids. CDR1 and CDR2 (germline): SQVTM, ANQGSEA. V dropped 6 bases and J dropped 0 bases, with 14 bases sitting between them. The CDR3 loop reads CSVQAGLMNTEAFF. In DNA, the CDR3 is TGCAGCGTACAAGCTGGTTTAATGAACACTGAAGCTTTCTTT.

The chain links TRBV6-6 to TRBJ1-1; no firm D call. V lost 0 bases and J lost 4, with 18 bases in between. This CDR3 region has 17 residues. Looked up from germline, CDR1 is MNHNY and CDR2 is SVGAGI (reference sequence). As DNA, the CDR3 is TGTGCCAGCAGTTACTCGAGTCTCGCGGAATGGGGCACTGAAGCTTTCTTT. Its translation: CASSYSSLAEWGTEAFF.

This chain links TRBV9 with TRBJ2-3; 12 bases map to TRBD2. With 2 bases clipped from V and 5 bases from J, the junction kept 6 bases outside the gene matches. There are 16 residues in the CDR3. Germline V gene sequence: CDR1 SGDLS, CDR2 YYNGEE. CDR3 protein: CASSVSSGRAGDTQYF. CDR3 nucleotides: TGTGCCAGCAGCGTTTCTAGCGGGAGGGCCGGAGATACGCAGTATTTT.

V and J are TRBV24-1 and TRBJ1-5; weak D call: TRBD1 (6 bases). Germline V CDR1 and CDR2: KGHDR, SFDVKD. This CDR3 is built from 16 residues. The V end was cut by 11 bases, the J end by 4 bases, with 23 bases between. The CDR3 region has the DNA TGTGCCAGTATTGCCTTAGACAGGCCTTTTAATCAGCCCCAGCATTTT. The encoded protein is CASIALDRPFNQPQHF.